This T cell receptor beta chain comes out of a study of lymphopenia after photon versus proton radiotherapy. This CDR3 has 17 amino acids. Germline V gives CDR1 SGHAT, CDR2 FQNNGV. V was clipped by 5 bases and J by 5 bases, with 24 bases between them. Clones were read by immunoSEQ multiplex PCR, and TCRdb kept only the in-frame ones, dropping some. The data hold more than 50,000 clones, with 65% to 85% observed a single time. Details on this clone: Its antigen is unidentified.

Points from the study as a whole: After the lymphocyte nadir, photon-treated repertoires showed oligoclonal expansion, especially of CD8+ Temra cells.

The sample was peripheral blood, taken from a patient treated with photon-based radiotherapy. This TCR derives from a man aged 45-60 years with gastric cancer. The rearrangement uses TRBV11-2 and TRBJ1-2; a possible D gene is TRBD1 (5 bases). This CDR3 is CASSPAGTSSLDYGYTF. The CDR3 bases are TGTGCCAGCAGCCCCGCCGGGACCAGCTCCCTAGATTATGGCTACACCTTC.